This TCR beta chain came from a study of PD-L1 blockade in urothelial cancer. Regarding time point: peripheral blood 6 weeks after treatment start. This clone was observed a few times. TCRdb's table, derived via immunoSEQ multiplex PCR, lists solely in-frame clones and lacks some. The sample lists 83,000 or so clones; less than 90% were seen once. The TCR sequence derives from a man in his sixties or seventies with urothelial cancer. Sample: PBMCs, taken around atezolizumab (anti-PD-L1) treatment.

As DNA, the CDR3 is TGTGCCAGCAGCCTGGGGAACCCGGGGTCACCCCTCCACTTT. This codes for CASSLGNPGSPLHF. J is TRBJ1-6 and V is TRBV7-3, with D uncertain. The CDR3 loop spans 14 amino acids. V was clipped by 5 bases and J by 10 bases, with 15 bases between them. Germline assignment: CDR1 SGHTA and CDR2 FQGTGA.